One and the same sample provided the 11 T cell receptor beta chains below, sequenced in a study of CD4+ T cells in melanoma. The method was immunoSEQ multiplex PCR; TCRdb's version includes in-frame clones alone and lacks a portion of them. The sample holds about 55,000 clones, 55% to 75% seen once. The specimen was tumor tissue. All receptors come from a human donor with melanoma.

The V call is TRBV7-9, the J call TRBJ1-6; D possibly corresponds to TRBD1 (5 bases). This CDR3 spans 14 amino acids. Deletions cut 3 bases from V and 6 bases from J, with 9 bases between. Germline CDR1 is SEHNR and CDR2 is FQNEAQ (reference sequence). CDR3 region: CASSFRDSNSPLHF. As DNA, the CDR3 is TGTGCCAGCAGCTTCCGGGACTCTAATTCACCCCTCCACTTT. The full variable domain, with the rest looked up from reference TRBV7-9 and TRBJ1-6, is DTGVSQNPRHKITKRGQNVTFRCDPISEHNRLYWYRQTLGQGPEFLTYFQNEAQLEKSRLLSDRFSAERPKGSFSTLEIQRTEQGDSAMYLCASSFRDSNSPLHFGNGTRLTVT.

Only a few counts were recorded for this clone. The V call is TRBV6-6, the J call TRBJ1-2, with 11 positions matching TRBD1. The germline V gene encodes CDR1 MNHNY and CDR2 SVGAGI (reference sequence). V was pared by 5 bases and J by 5 bases, with 1 base of the junction left unmatched. This CDR3 is 13 amino acids long. CDR3 residues: CASSRDRGYGYTF. The CDR3 region has the DNA TGTGCCAGCAGTCGGGACAGGGGGTATGGCTACACCTTC.

This sequence joins TRBV10-3 and TRBJ1-5; unclear D gene. Germline values: CDR1 ENHRY, CDR2 SYGVKD. V dropped 0 bases and J dropped 0 bases, with 6 bases sitting between them. This CDR3 comprises 15 residues. The CDR3 sequence: CAISESADSNQPQHF. CDR3 sequence (DNA): TGTGCCATCAGTGAGTCGGCAGATAGCAATCAGCCCCAGCATTTT.

For this clone: A read error may account for a junction end that differs from germline. V and J are TRBV7-9 and TRBJ1-1; TRBD1 is a possible D gene (5 bases). There are 11 residues in the CDR3. Germline CDR1 reads SEHNR; CDR2 reads FQNEAQ (reference sequence). The CDR3 nucleotides read TGTGCCAGCAGCCCCACGCGGGACTGGTCGTTT. Protein product: CASSPTRDWSF. The variable domain in full, with the rest retrieved from reference TRBV7-9 and TRBJ1-1, is DTGVSQNPRHKITKRGQNVTFRCDPISEHNRLYWYRQTLGQGPEFLTYFQNEAQLEKSRLLSDRFSAERPKGSFSTLEIQRTEQGDSAMYLCASSPTRDWSFGQGTRLTVV.

The rearrangement uses TRBV7-3 and TRBJ2-3; TRBD1 or TRBD2 may be the D gene (6 bases each). Trimming left V 5 bases short and J 0 bases short, with 15 bases between. Germline V gene sequence: CDR1 SGHTA, CDR2 FQGTGA. This CDR3 spans 16 amino acids. The CDR3 is CASSPGAATSTDTQYF. CDR3 bases: TGTGCCAGCAGCCCGGGGGCTGCGACTAGCACAGATACGCAGTATTTT.

This clone was recorded only once. This rearrangement joins TRBV9 to TRBJ1-1; D ambiguous. Germline V gives CDR1 SGDLS, CDR2 YYNGEE. The CDR3 has 13 amino acids. The V end lost 0 bases, the J end lost 2 bases, and 5 bases lay between the germline ends. The CDR3 loop reads CASSVGSNTEAFF. The CDR3 DNA reads as TGTGCCAGCAGCGTAGGAAGTAACACTGAAGCTTTCTTT.

This chain joins TRBV18 and TRBJ1-2; tentative D call: TRBD1 (5 bases). Germline V gene data show CDR1 as KGHSH and CDR2 as LQKENI. V gave up 3 bases and J gave up 6 bases, with 17 bases separating them. CDR3 length: 15 residues. The CDR3 sequence is CASSPPGDSADGYTF. CDR3 coding DNA: TGTGCCAGCTCACCGCCAGGTGACAGTGCTGATGGCTACACCTTC.

The CDR3 DNA sequence: TGTGCCTGGGCGGGACAGCTTTTTTCCGAGCAGTACTTC. It codes for CAWAGQLFSEQYF. This chain links TRBV30 with TRBJ2-5, with D possibly matching TRBD1 (7 bases). Gene TRBJ2-7 matches the end of the DNA better, so the J call may be wrong. The CDR3 consists of 13 residues. CDR1 and CDR2 from the germline V gene are GTSNPN and SVGIG (reference sequence).

This clone was seen a handful of times. This chain connects TRBV7-8 to TRBJ1-1, with 8 nucleotides matching TRBD1. Trimming removed 5 bases from V and 7 bases from J; junction bases left unmatched: 15. CDR3 length equals 16 residues. CDR1 and CDR2 from the germline V gene are SGHVS and FQNEAQ. The chain's CDR3 is CASSLGAPGGSGEAFF. CDR3 nucleotides: TGTGCCAGCAGCCTGGGGGCGCCAGGGGGCTCGGGTGAAGCTTTCTTT.

CDR3 sequence: CASSLGAAGDGYTF. The CDR3 nucleotides read TGCGCCAGCAGCTTGGGGGCAGCCGGGGATGGCTACACCTTC. The chain joins TRBV5-1 to TRBJ1-2; D is unclear. Trimming cost V 0 bases and J 6 bases, with 12 bases left between them. CDR3 size: 14 residues. Germline CDR1 SGHRS, CDR2 YFSETQ.

The chain carries TRBV7-2 and TRBJ2-7; 9 nucleotides match TRBD1. Germline-derived CDR1 and CDR2 are SGHTA and FQGNSA. Losses at the gene ends were 5 bases for V and 2 bases for J; bases not matched to a gene: 4. The CDR3 consists of 14 residues. The CDR3 region has the DNA TGTGCCAGCAGCCCCTACAGGGGGCCCTACGAGCAGTACTTC. Residues: CASSPYRGPYEQYF.